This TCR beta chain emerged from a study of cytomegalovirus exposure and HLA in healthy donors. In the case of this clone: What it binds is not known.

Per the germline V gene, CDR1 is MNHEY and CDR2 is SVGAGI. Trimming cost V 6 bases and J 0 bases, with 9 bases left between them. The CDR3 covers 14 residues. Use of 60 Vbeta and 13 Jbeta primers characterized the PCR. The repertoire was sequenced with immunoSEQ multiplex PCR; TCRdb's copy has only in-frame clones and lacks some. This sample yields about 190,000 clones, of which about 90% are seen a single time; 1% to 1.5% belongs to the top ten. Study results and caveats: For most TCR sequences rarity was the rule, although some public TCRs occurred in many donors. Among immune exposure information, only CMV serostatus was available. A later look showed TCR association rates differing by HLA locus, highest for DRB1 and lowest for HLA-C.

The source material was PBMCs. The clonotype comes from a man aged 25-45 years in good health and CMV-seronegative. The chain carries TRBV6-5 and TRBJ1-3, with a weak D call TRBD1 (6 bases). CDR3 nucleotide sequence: TGTGCCAGCAGACGGGACAACTCTGGAAACACCATATATTTT. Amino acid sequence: CASRRDNSGNTIYF.